The clone carrying this TCR beta chain has just a few counts. What it binds is unknown. 60 Vbeta and 13 Jbeta primers were used in PCR. Measured with immunoSEQ multiplex PCR; TCRdb has only the in-frame clones, and not every one. The repertoire holds about 180,000 clones, with roughly 85% as singletons. These data belong to a study of cytomegalovirus exposure and HLA in healthy donors. Germline V gene lookup returns CDR1 MRHNA and CDR2 SNTAGT. Trimming removed 1 base at V and 6 bases at J, with 13 bases between. The CDR3 length is 15 residues. Study-level points and caveats: Earlier analysis yielded a pattern in which most TCR beta V segments were productive about 90% or about 30% of the time. Further analysis, carried out later, found HLA-associated TCR beta chains more clonally expanded than equally common other chains. What a later analysis showed was that several of the most significant clusters appeared linked to common viral pathogens.

The receptor's source is a woman aged 35 to 49 in good health and CMV-seronegative. This chain links TRBV6-4 with TRBJ1-5; no reliable D call. The sequenced material came from PBMCs. The CDR3 here is CASSDWVVGAQPQHF. Here the CDR3 DNA reads TGTGCCAGCAGTGACTGGGTGGTGGGAGCTCAGCCCCAGCATTTT.